This TCR beta chain was found in a study of blood T cell repertoires in COVID-19. The overall study: Samples taken during acute and convalescent COVID-19 were collected in the United States, Italy and Spain.

Original processing notes: Scientists estimated how many nucleated cells there were by amplifying reference gene primers. Sequencing used immunoSEQ multiplex PCR; TCRdb keeps in-frame clones, though not all of them. That table supplies the V and J calls and clone size; D and trimming were determined from the DNA. The profile covers roughly 340,000 clones, with roughly 90% appearing a single time and 3% taken by the ten largest. Trimming removed 2 bases from V and 4 bases from J, with 9 bases in between. CDR3 length: 14 residues. The germline V gene has CDR1 MNHEY and CDR2 SVGEGT. This clone was recorded once.

The sequence derives from a woman aged 25 to 39 with COVID-19, enrolled during active disease. The J gene is TRBJ1-5, the V gene TRBV6-2 or TRBV6-3; maybe TRBD1 (5 bases). Sequencing used peripheral blood. The DNA of the CDR3 is TGTGCCAGCAGTTACCTTACAGGAAATCAGCCCCAGCATTTT. This sequence encodes CASSYLTGNQPQHF.